The TCR beta chain described here comes from a study of cytomegalovirus exposure and HLA in healthy donors. Points from the study as a whole: In vitro confirmation showed three CMV-associated chains to be CMV antigen specific. Altogether, 160 or so TCR beta chains were recorded as cytomegalovirus-associated. Most TCR sequences were seen very rarely across donors, but some public TCRs occurred in many.

As for this clone: The antigen is unknown.

TCRdb's table, derived via immunoSEQ multiplex PCR, lists solely in-frame clones and lacks some. The sample has around 250,000 clones, around 89% seen once. The source material was PBMCs. This sequence originates from a woman between 18 and 29 years old in good health and CMV-seronegative.

CDR3 in amino acids: CASTPGGRDTQYF. CDR3 DNA: TGTGCCAGCACCCCAGGGGGACGGGATACGCAGTATTTT. V is TRBV6-5 and J is TRBJ2-3, with 7 bases identical to TRBD1. Trimming at V came to 7 bases and at J to 6 bases, leaving 7 bases not matched to a gene. Per germline, CDR1 MNHEY and CDR2 SVGAGI. The CDR3 has 13 residues.